The text below deals with one TCR beta chain. Next came a second PCR, run for about 6 to 11 cycles, which used a sample-barcoded 5' primer along with a J-beta primer mix. Each CDR3 protein gets one entry after TCRdb re-called the 5' RACE reads with MiXCR. The sample gives roughly 1.7 million distinct CDR3 sequences, around 35% of which show up once; roughly 12% is in the top ten. These data belong to a study of blood T cells in healthy people across ages. Germline CDR1 and CDR2: KGHDR and SFDVKD. Trimming pared 8 bases from V and 0 bases from J, leaving 19 bases between. This CDR3 contains 16 residues.

The sequence derives from a woman aged 30 to 39 in good health. The V and J genes are TRBV24-1 and TRBJ2-7; D uncertain. Sequences were obtained from blood. CDR3 sequence (DNA): TGTGCCACCACCCAAAAGGCCTTACCTCACTCCTACGAGCAGTACTTC. This codes for CATTQKALPHSYEQYF.